A single sample gave rise to the 10 T cell receptor beta chains below, sequenced in a study of T cell clonotyping in hematopoietic cell transplantation. Only in-frame clones appear in the TCRdb table, and some are missing; sequencing was by immunoSEQ multiplex PCR. The data hold more than 65,000 clones, with about 93% observed a single time. The sequenced material came from peripheral blood mononuclear cells. Every receptor here comes from a man aged 50 to 59 in good health. Some clones in this sample may be carry-over from other donors' samples.

V usage is TRBV25-1 and J usage is TRBJ1-1; D remains unclear. The length of the CDR3 is 13 residues. Germline CDR1 MGHDK, CDR2 SYGVNS. V lost 3 bases and J lost 2, with 7 bases in between. The CDR3 DNA reads TGTGCCAGCAGTGATGAACTCAACACTGAAGCTTTCTTT. It specifies CASSDELNTEAFF.

This chain's CDR3 is CASSVADGLAGYNEQFF. The CDR3 region has the DNA TGTGCCAGCAGCGTAGCTGACGGACTAGCGGGTTACAATGAGCAGTTCTTC. The chain couples TRBV9 to TRBJ2-1, with 11 bases identical to TRBD2. The CDR3 spans 17 residues. Looked up from germline, CDR1 is SGDLS and CDR2 is YYNGEE. V lost 0 bases, J lost 4 bases, and 6 bases stayed unmatched.

This sequence joins TRBV7-7 and TRBJ2-7; 9 bases fit TRBD1. The CDR3 has 14 amino acids. Germline lookup yields CDR1 SSHAT and CDR2 FNYEAQ (reference sequence). The ends lost 6 bases at V and 2 bases at J; junction bases unmatched: 5. CDR3 in DNA: TGTGCCAGCAGTCCCGGGACAGGGACCTACGAGCAGTACTTC. This encodes CASSPGTGTYEQYF.

The chain uses TRBV14 and TRBJ1-2; maybe TRBD1 (5 bases). Per germline, CDR1 SGHDN and CDR2 FVKESK. This CDR3 spans 16 amino acids. V gave up 0 bases and J gave up 7 bases, with 18 bases separating them. CDR3 protein: CASSQDSAGIGAGYTF. The CDR3 nucleotides are TGTGCCAGCAGCCAAGATTCGGCAGGGATTGGGGCTGGCTACACCTTC.

The gene calls are TRBV10-3 and TRBJ1-1; no clear D. Trimming stripped 10 bases from V and 6 bases from J, with 12 bases between. CDR3 length equals 11 residues. Germline V CDR1 and CDR2: ENHRY, SYGVKD. This CDR3 reads CATGPEAEAFF. The CDR3, as DNA: TGTGCCACCGGACCAGAGGCTGAAGCTTTCTTT.

This clone was seen just once. The chain couples TRBV25-1 to TRBJ1-1; a weak D match, TRBD1 (5 bases). CDR1 is MGHDK, CDR2 SYGVNS, per germline. V was trimmed by 3 bases and J by 2 bases, leaving 16 bases between them. CDR3 length: 16 amino acids. The CDR3 loop reads CASSELVGTLNTEAFF. CDR3 nucleotide sequence: TGTGCCAGCAGTGAGTTAGTCGGGACCCTAAACACTGAAGCTTTCTTT.

The rearrangement joins TRBV2 to TRBJ2-2, with TRBD1 as a possible D gene (6 bases). This CDR3 contains 13 residues. Germline loops: CDR1 SNHLY, CDR2 FYNNEI. Trimming stripped 0 bases from V and 7 bases from J, with 6 bases between. The CDR3 coding sequence is TGTGCCAGCAGTGAAGCCAGGGGCGGGGAGCTGTTTTTT. This encodes CASSEARGGELFF. Complete variable domain (other parts from reference TRBV2 and TRBJ2-2): EPEVTQTPSHQVTQMGQEVILRCVPISNHLYFYWYRQILGQKVEFLVSFYNNEISEKSEIFDDQFSVERPDGSNFTLKIRSTKLEDSAMYFCASSEARGGELFFGEGSRLTVL.

The rearrangement uses TRBV7-9 and TRBJ2-7; 8 bases are shared with TRBD2. Per the germline V gene, CDR1 is SEHNR and CDR2 is FQNEAQ (reference sequence). There are 14 residues in the CDR3. Trimming took 9 bases from V and 0 from J; bases not matched to a gene: 7. DNA of the CDR3: TGTGCCAGTACTAGCGGAAGGAGCTCCTACGAGCAGTACTTC. Translation gives CASTSGRSSYEQYF. Full variable domain (outside the CDR3, taken from reference TRBV7-9 and TRBJ2-7): DTGVSQNPRHKITKRGQNVTFRCDPISEHNRLYWYRQTLGQGPEFLTYFQNEAQLEKSRLLSDRFSAERPKGSFSTLEIQRTEQGDSAMYLCASTSGRSSYEQYFGPGTRLTVT.

A single count supports this clone. The chain uses TRBV2 and TRBJ1-1, with D possibly TRBD1 on 6 matching bases. The CDR3 covers 17 residues. CDR1 and CDR2 from the germline V gene are SNHLY and FYNNEI. V lost 1 base and J lost 3, with 18 bases in between. CDR3 bases: TGTGCCAGCAGTGAAGATTTGGGGGCCCTCAGGGACACTGAAGCTTTCTTT. This gives the protein CASSEDLGALRDTEAFF. Together with reference TRBV2 and TRBJ1-1, the CDR3 gives the full variable domain: EPEVTQTPSHQVTQMGQEVILRCVPISNHLYFYWYRQILGQKVEFLVSFYNNEISEKSEIFDDQFSVERPDGSNFTLKIRSTKLEDSAMYFCASSEDLGALRDTEAFFGQGTRLTVV.

The chain combines TRBV28 with TRBJ1-5; no definite D call. Germline assignment: CDR1 MDHEN and CDR2 SYDVKM. The CDR3 extends over 14 amino acids. Trimming shortened V by 9 bases and J by 6 bases, and 18 bases separated the two germline ends. This CDR3 reads CASAPDLGVQPQHF. The CDR3 DNA reads TGTGCCAGTGCCCCTGACCTTGGGGTTCAGCCCCAGCATTTT.